The clone carrying this TCR beta chain has only a few counts. The data are from a study of blood T cell repertoires in COVID-19. The wider study: Acute-phase and convalescent COVID-19 samples originated in the United States, Italy and Spain. Nucleic acid was either cDNA or gDNA, and it came from T cells, B-cell-depleted T cells, or PBMCs.

In the authors' workflow: Estimation of nucleated cell counts was performed using reference gene primer amplification. The data were produced by immunoSEQ multiplex PCR, yet TCRdb's version contains in-frame clones alone and is incomplete. The D gene and trimming were derived from the DNA, and the V and J assignments and clone size from that table. The sample shows 200,000 to 250,000 clones, about nine tenths of them seen only once. CDR1 and CDR2 from the germline V gene are MDHEN and SYDVKM. CDR3 length: 13 amino acids. V gave up 3 bases and J gave up 8 bases; unmatched junction bases: 3. This receptor was obtained from a man aged 55 to 70 who had recovered from COVID-19. The sample taken for sequencing was peripheral blood. The chain recombines TRBV28 with TRBJ2-1, with 8 nucleotides matching TRBD1. CDR3 protein: CASSFQGAHEQFF. In DNA, the CDR3 is TGTGCCAGCAGTTTCCAGGGGGCTCATGAGCAGTTCTTC.